This T cell receptor (beta chain) was identified during a study of blood T cell repertoires in COVID-19 (dated by TCRdb to 2018 to 2021). For context, the study as a whole: The collaborator samples originated in the United States, Italy and Spain and spanned the acute and convalescent phases of COVID-19. The sample metadata nearly always contained a de-identified subject ID, COVID-19 status, age in years and sex. The repertoires were made available in a free public database intended to serve as a resource for research on the immune response to SARS-CoV-2. The dataset comprised deeply sampled blood TCRbeta repertoires from subjects exposed to, actively infected with, or recovered from COVID-19. Samples were obtained from the ongoing ImmuneRACE study (first 160 participants) and from roughly 1,300 subjects provided by 6 global collaborators. The prospective study material was composed of cDNA or gDNA derived from T cells, B-cell-depleted T cells, or PBMCs. Where available, HLA class I and class II types were obtained from metadata supplied by the sample provider rather than from assay-based typing. The paper's findings and limits, for the study overall: Clinical and demographic metadata were provided uncurated, with the amount varying by source and participant.

In the prospective study, participants were about 18 to 89 years old, resided in approximately 22 geographic areas of the United States, and were enrolled through a virtual design. Cohort assignment in the prospective study relied on participant-reported clinical history from a screening survey and a study questionnaire. In the prospective study, whole blood, serum and a nasopharyngeal or oropharyngeal swab were collected from each participant by mobile phlebotomists. Additional blood draws and questionnaires over an approximately 2-month period could optionally be provided by prospective study participants. Before DNA extraction, blood samples from the prospective study were shipped at room temperature or frozen. TCRbeta CDR3 regions were amplified from genomic DNA using the immunoSEQ Assay, a bias-controlled multiplex PCR. The paper's data handling went like this. The number of nucleated cells in each sample was estimated from the amplification of reference gene primers within the assay. Sequence reads were collapsed and filtered to measure the absolute abundance of every unique TCRbeta CDR3 rearrangement. For each sample, productive Simpson clonality was calculated as the square root of Simpson's diversity index over productive rearrangements. As stored in TCRdb, this immuneACCESS dataset retains in-frame rearrangements with V and J assigned. A fraction of the clones does not appear; measured against another copy, unresolved V genes explain less than half of the discrepancy, and the remainder lacks a known reason. That table is the source of V, J and clone size, and D and trimming were worked out from the DNA. The sample records roughly 200,000 clones, roughly 89% of which are singletons. Almost 4% of the sample belongs to the ten largest clones.

CDR1 SGHRS and CDR2 YFSETQ were looked up in the germline V gene. The CDR3 spans 16 residues, from the cysteine through the phenylalanine. Only the CDR3 portion is preserved as DNA: 48 bases, with reading frame beginning at the first base. V and J lose 0 bases and 4 bases, and a span of 16 bases separates them. Regarding this clone: The antigen it recognizes is unknown. Nothing much larger sits one base from this clone, and base qualities are not available.

The sequenced material came from PBMCs or T cells enriched from blood (not recorded which). This chain joins TRBV5-1 to TRBJ2-5; a tentative D match to TRBD1 spans 6 bases. The source of this sequence is a woman younger than 45 with acute COVID-19. The nucleotide sequence reads TGCGCCAGCAGCTTGGGAGGGCAGGGGAGCGGAGAGACCCAGTACTTC. Its coded protein is CASSLGGQGSGETQYF.